This is a list of T cell receptor beta chains from one sample in a study of shared clonotypes between healthy human individuals. Libraries were prepared by immunoSEQ multiplex PCR; TCRdb keeps only in-frame clonotypes and omits some of them. The repertoire holds 450,000 to 700,000 clones, with over 95% as singletons. Sequenced material: naive CD8+ T cells sorted from blood. These receptors were collected from a woman aged 25 to 39 in good health. Each CDR3 is given with its conserved first and last residue. A D gene is named only where the DNA matches it firmly. Clone size appears in some rows only: once, few, many, or a class for an expanded clone.

J | size | V | D | DNA | CDR3
TRBJ2-5 | - | TRBV7-8 | - | TGTGCCAGCAGCCGCCGCGGGGATTTAGAGACCCAGTACTTC | CASSRRGDLETQYF
TRBJ2-7 | - | TRBV2 | TRBD1 | TGTGCCATCCCTGTAGGGACAGGGAGGAACGAGCAGTACTTC | CAIPVGTGRNEQYF
TRBJ1-1 | - | TRBV11-3 | - | TGTGCCAGCAGCTTAGATTGGGGGGATGAAGCTTTCTTT | CASSLDWGDEAFF
TRBJ1-2 | - | TRBV27 | - | TGTGCCAGCCGCCCGGGATTAGGGAACTATGGCTACACCTTC | CASRPGLGNYGYTF
TRBJ2-1 | - | TRBV19 | - | TGTGCCAGTAGTATAGATTTTTCAAGGAGCTCCTACAATGAGCAGTTCTTC | CASSIDFSRSSYNEQFF
TRBJ2-3 | - | TRBV11-2 | - | TGTGCCAGCAGCTTAGATACAGATACGCAGTATTTT | CASSLDTDTQYF
TRBJ2-2 | - | TRBV7-9 | - | TGTGCCAGCAGCTCAACTAACACCGGGGAGCTGTTTTTT | CASSSTNTGELFF
TRBJ2-7 | once | TRBV7-6 | - | TGTGCCAGCAGCCTAACAGGCGAGCAGTACTTC | CASSLTGEQYF
TRBJ1-1 | - | TRBV7-8 | TRBD1 | TGTGCCAGCAGCCCAACCCGACAGGGGGGCACTGAAGCTTTCTTT | CASSPTRQGGTEAFF
TRBJ2-1 | - | TRBV28 | - | TGTGCCAGCAAGGAGCGCTACAATGAGCAGTTCTTC | CASKERYNEQFF
TRBJ1-3 | - | TRBV7-9 | - | TGTGCCAGCAGCTTATTCAGGAGCTCTGGAAACACCATATATTTT | CASSLFRSSGNTIYF
TRBJ2-1 | - | TRBV27 | TRBD2 | TGTGCCAGCAGTTTTTTGGCGGGAGGGTACAATGAGCAGTTCTTC | CASSFLAGGYNEQFF
TRBJ2-7 | - | TRBV10-3 | TRBD2 | TGTGCCATCAGTGACTCTCCGACTAGCGGGAAGGCAGGGAGCTCCTACGAGCAGTACTTC | CAISDSPTSGKAGSSYEQYF
TRBJ1-1 | - | TRBV6-6 | TRBD1 | TGTGCCAGCAGTGATGACAGGGGCGATCCTGAAGCTTTCTTT | CASSDDRGDPEAFF
TRBJ2-3 | few | TRBV7-2 | TRBD1 | TGTGCCAGCAGCCACAGGGGGTCTCTGGCAGATACGCAGTATTTT | CASSHRGSLADTQYF
TRBJ1-6 | - | TRBV19 | - | TGTGCCAGTAGAGCTACAGGGTTTGCGTATTCACCCCTCCACTTT | CASRATGFAYSPLHF
TRBJ2-1 | once | TRBV28 | TRBD2 | TGTGCCAGCAGTTTTTCGGGACTAGCGGGAGCTTACAATGAGCAGTTCTTC | CASSFSGLAGAYNEQFF
TRBJ2-1 | - | TRBV6-1 | - | TGTGCCACCCTACAGAGGTGGCAGTTCTTC | CATLQRWQFF
TRBJ1-5 | - | TRBV13 | - | TGTGCCAGCAGCTTACCGGGTCAGCCCCAGCATTTT | CASSLPGQPQHF
TRBJ2-3 | once | TRBV6-1 | - | TGTGCCAGCAGGCGGGACCCAGAGGACACAGATACGCAGTATTTT | CASRRDPEDTDTQYF
TRBJ2-5 | - | TRBV7-8 | TRBD1 | TGTGCCAGCAGCTTCCCCCACCGGGACAGGAAATACGAGACCCAGTACTTC | CASSFPHRDRKYETQYF
TRBJ2-3 | - | TRBV28 | TRBD2 | TGTGCCAGCAGTTGGGTGCTAGCGGGACTTAGCACAGATACGCAGTATTTT | CASSWVLAGLSTDTQYF
TRBJ2-7 | - | TRBV6-5 | - | TGTGCCAGCAGTTACTCTATCTCCTACGAGCAGTACTTC | CASSYSISYEQYF
TRBJ2-7 | once | TRBV19 | - | TGTGCCAGTAGTATCTCGGACGCACTCTACGAGCAGTACTTC | CASSISDALYEQYF
TRBJ2-7 | - | TRBV28 | TRBD1 | TGTGCCAGCACCCGGACAGGGACCTCCTACGAGCAGTACTTC | CASTRTGTSYEQYF
TRBJ2-7 | - | TRBV2 | - | TGTGCCAGCAGTTTCCCTCCGCTAGGGTTTTACGAGCAGTACTTC | CASSFPPLGFYEQYF
TRBJ2-7 | - | TRBV5-4 | TRBD2 | TGTGCCAGCAGCTCGGGACTAGCCCGCTCCGAGCAGTACTTC | CASSSGLARSEQYF
TRBJ2-7 | - | TRBV6-5 | - | TGTGCCAGCAAACCGGGAGCCGGCACCTACGAGCAGTACTTC | CASKPGAGTYEQYF
TRBJ2-5 | - | TRBV28 | - | TGTGCCAGCAGTTACACCGGGGAAGAGACCCAGTACTTC | CASSYTGEETQYF
TRBJ2-2 | - | TRBV9 | - | TGTGCCAGCAGCGTTAGCGGCGGCACCGGGGAGCTGTTTTTT | CASSVSGGTGELFF
TRBJ2-1 | - | TRBV6-5 | - | TGTGCCAGCAGTTTGGGCAATGAGCAGTTCTTC | CASSLGNEQFF
TRBJ1-4 | - | TRBV6-1 | - | TGTGCCAGCAGTGATCCCCCTAATGAAAAACTGTTTTTT | CASSDPPNEKLFF
TRBJ1-1 | - | TRBV10-3 | - | TGTGCCATCAGTGATACGACAGACACTGAAGCTTTCTTT | CAISDTTDTEAFF
TRBJ2-5 | - | TRBV15 | - | TGTGCCACCACCGAAGGGGGGACCCAGTACTTC | CATTEGGTQYF
TRBJ1-4 | - | TRBV2 | - | TGTGCCAGCAGCGATGAAAAACTGTTTTTT | CASSDEKLFF
TRBJ2-7 | - | TRBV7-9 | - | TGTGCCAGCAGCTTAGGGTCCCACGAGCAGTACTTC | CASSLGSHEQYF
TRBJ2-7 | - | TRBV28 | TRBD1 | TGTGCCAGCAGGCCTTCGGGACAGGGGGTATACGAGCAGTACTTC | CASRPSGQGVYEQYF
TRBJ2-7 | - | TRBV19 | TRBD2 | TGTGCCAGTAGTCCGACGGGCGGGAGGGCCGGGGAGCAGTACTTC | CASSPTGGRAGEQYF
TRBJ2-5 | - | TRBV7-9 | TRBD2 | TGTGCCAGCAGCTCACCGCCGGGACTAGCGGGAAAAGAGACCCAGTACTTC | CASSSPPGLAGKETQYF
TRBJ2-1 | - | TRBV27 | TRBD2 | TGTGCCAGCAGTCAGCGGGGGCCCTACAATGAGCAGTTCTTC | CASSQRGPYNEQFF
TRBJ2-7 | - | TRBV11-2 | TRBD2 | TGTGCCAGCAGCTTAGGGCGGCTAGCGGGAGCAGACGAGCAGTACTTC | CASSLGRLAGADEQYF
TRBJ2-7 | - | TRBV2 | - | TGTGCCAGCAGTGATGGCACGGGGTACGAGCAGTACTTC | CASSDGTGYEQYF
TRBJ2-1 | - | TRBV7-2 | - | TGTGCCAGCAGCTTACAGGGAAGGGGGGGTTTGTACAATGAGCAGTTCTTC | CASSLQGRGGLYNEQFF
TRBJ2-7 | - | TRBV29-1 | TRBD2 | TGCAGCGTACTGACTAGCGGGGCGAACTACGAGCAGTACTTC | CSVLTSGANYEQYF
TRBJ2-5 | - | TRBV6-5 | TRBD1 | TGTGCAGCCTCCGGGACAGGGGATTTATTGACCCAGTACTTC | CAASGTGDLLTQYF
TRBJ1-2 | once | TRBV29-1 | - | TGCAGCGTTGAAGAGACGGACGGGAACTATGGCTACACCTTC | CSVEETDGNYGYTF
TRBJ2-7 | - | TRBV19 | TRBD2 | TGTGCCAGTAGCCCTGCGGGAGGGGTCTACGAGCAGTACTTC | CASSPAGGVYEQYF
TRBJ1-2 | - | TRBV9 | TRBD1 | TGTGCCAGCAGCACCGACATGACAGGGGCGGGAGGTGGCTACACCTTC | CASSTDMTGAGGGYTF
TRBJ1-2 | - | TRBV28 | - | TGTGCCAGCAGTTGGAGGACGGAGGTTTCGATGACTTTCTATGGCTACACCTTC | CASSWRTEVSMTFYGYTF
TRBJ2-2 | - | TRBV6-6 | TRBD2 | TGTGCCAGCAGTTACTCGCCAGGGAGCGGGGCCGGGGAGCTGTTTTTT | CASSYSPGSGAGELFF